A single sample gave rise to the 23 T cell receptor beta chains below, sequenced in a study of coeliac disease. Data came from immunoSEQ multiplex PCR; TCRdb stores just in-frame clones and leaves some out. The table lists 4,000 to 6,000 clones, 60% to 80% of them singletons. The source material was lamina propria lymphocytes from the gut. The receptors come from an older woman with celiac disease.

The chain has TRBV27 and TRBJ1-1, with D possibly matching TRBD1 (5 bases). The CDR3 length is 14 residues. V lost 3 bases to trimming and J lost 4 bases, with 12 bases between them. CDR1 is MNHEY, CDR2 SMNVEV, per germline (reference sequence). CDR3 bases: TGTGCCAGCAGTTTTGGGGGGATCGGCACTGAAGCTTTCTTT. This codes for CASSFGGIGTEAFF.

The genes are TRBV5-1 and TRBJ2-3, with 8 bases lining up with TRBD2. The CDR3 extends over 19 amino acids. J gave up 1 base and V 0 bases, and 13 bases lay outside the gene matches. CDR1 and CDR2 (germline): SGHRS, YFSETQ. The CDR3 loop reads CASSLVGGGTSSGTDTQYF. The CDR3, as DNA: TGCGCCAGCAGCTTGGTGGGCGGGGGGACATCTTCGGGCACAGATACGCAGTATTTT.

The V call is TRBV4-1, the J call TRBJ1-5, with D uncertain. The CDR3 consists of 13 residues. V was cut by 4 bases and J by 7 bases, with 11 bases left in between. Germline CDR1 and CDR2: MGHRA and YSYEKL. The CDR3 DNA follows: TGCGCCAGCAGCCTAACCATAAGCCAGCCCCAGCATTTT. Its translation is CASSLTISQPQHF.

J is TRBJ2-3 and V is TRBV6-5, with 8 nucleotides matching TRBD2. CDR3 length equals 15 residues. Losses at the gene ends were 6 bases for V and 5 bases for J; bases not matched to a gene: 10. Germline V gives CDR1 MNHEY, CDR2 SVGAGI. CDR3 DNA: TGTGCCAGCAGCCTCCGGGGACTAGAGGGAGATACGCAGTATTTT. Its translation: CASSLRGLEGDTQYF.

The chain joins TRBV6-6 to TRBJ2-3; no clear D. The ends were cut back, 2 bases at V and 4 bases at J, with 7 bases in the middle. CDR1 is MNHNY and CDR2 is SVGAGI in the germline V gene (reference sequence). This CDR3 contains 13 residues. CDR3 DNA: TGTGCCAGCAGTTACCTTATCTCAGATACGCAGTATTTT. Translating gives CASSYLISDTQYF.

V is TRBV7-8 and J is TRBJ1-1; tentative D call: TRBD1 (5 bases). The length of the CDR3 is 15 residues. V lost 3 bases and J 5 bases, leaving 16 bases between the germline ends. The germline CDR1 and CDR2 sequences are SGHVS and FQNEAQ. DNA of the CDR3: TGTGCCAGCAGCTTCACTTGGGGCCTGAGAACTGAAGCTTTCTTT. Protein sequence: CASSFTWGLRTEAFF. The entire variable domain, with the rest obtained from reference TRBV7-8 and TRBJ1-1, is as follows: GAGVSQSPRYKVAKRGQDVALRCDPISGHVSLFWYQQALGQGPEFLTYFQNEAQLDKSGLPSDRFFAERPEGSVSTLKIQRTQQEDSAVYLCASSFTWGLRTEAFFGQGTRLTVV.

The gene calls are TRBV5-1 and TRBJ1-2; D ambiguous. Per germline, CDR1 SGHRS and CDR2 YFSETQ. The CDR3 contains 12 residues. V lost 0 bases and J lost 8, with 8 bases in between. This CDR3 is CASSLGGQGYTF. CDR3 DNA: TGCGCCAGCAGCTTGGGAGGGCAGGGCTACACCTTC.

This clone was detected only a few times. This chain uses TRBV2 with TRBJ2-7, with 8 positions matching TRBD1. The CDR3 covers 12 residues. Germline V gives CDR1 SNHLY, CDR2 FYNNEI. V shed 9 bases and J 4 bases; nucleotides not matched to a gene: 5. CDR3 in amino acids: CASSGGGYEQYF. The CDR3, as DNA: TGTGCCAGTTCAGGGGGCGGTTACGAGCAGTACTTC.

The chain recombines TRBV5-4 with TRBJ1-2; 7 bases align to TRBD1. With V trimmed by 4 bases and J by 6 bases, 12 bases remained unmatched. Germline loops: CDR1 SGHNT, CDR2 YYREEE (reference sequence). CDR3 length: 15 amino acids. CDR3 region: CASSSTGTALHGYTF. CDR3 sequence (DNA): TGTGCCAGCAGCAGTACCGGGACAGCTCTTCATGGCTACACCTTC.

The rearrangement uses TRBV18 and TRBJ2-3; D perhaps matches TRBD2 (6 bases). This CDR3 is built from 15 residues. Germline CDR1 KGHSH, CDR2 LQKENI. The V end lost 3 bases, the J end lost 2 bases, and 12 bases lay between the germline ends. Here the CDR3 DNA reads TGTGCCAGCTCACCGGAAGGGAGGCTCACAGATACGCAGTATTTT. It is translated as CASSPEGRLTDTQYF.

The J gene is TRBJ2-1, the V gene TRBV5-4, with D unclear. V lost 4 bases, J lost 5 bases, and 7 bases lay in between. The CDR3 sequence is 12 residues long. The V gene's germline CDR1 is SGHNT and CDR2 YYREEE (reference sequence). CDR3 nucleotide sequence: TGTGCCAGCAGCCCCATCAACAATGAGCAGTTCTTC. This encodes CASSPINNEQFF. The full variable domain, rest sourced from reference TRBV5-4 and TRBJ2-1, is ETGVTQSPTHLIKTRGQQVTLRCSSQSGHNTVSWYQQALGQGPQFIFQYYREEENGRGNFPPRFSGLQFPNYSSELNVNALELDDSALYLCASSPINNEQFFGPGTRLTVL.

The chain links TRBV5-1 to TRBJ2-1; TRBD1 aligns across 9 bases. In germline, CDR1 is SGHRS, CDR2 YFSETQ. The CDR3 spans 14 residues. The J segment lost 10 bases and the V segment lost 4 bases, leaving 9 bases of the junction unmatched. Here the CDR3 DNA reads TGCGCCAGCAGCGCACAGGGGGCGTCCCCAGAGCAGTTCTTC. Translation: CASSAQGASPEQFF.

This rearrangement joins TRBV4-2 to TRBJ2-6; D remains unclear. Trimming took 1 base from V and 1 from J, leaving 2 bases between them. The CDR3 runs to 14 residues. CDR1 LGHNA and CDR2 YNFKEQ come from the germline V gene. In DNA, the CDR3 is TGTGCCAGCAGCCAAGCATCTGGGGCCAACGTCCTGACTTTC. Protein sequence: CASSQASGANVLTF.

This clone was seen more than once but under ten times. The chain couples TRBV27 to TRBJ2-5; 13 bases are a match to TRBD2. The V gene's germline CDR1 is MNHEY and CDR2 SMNVEV (reference sequence). With 7 bases clipped from V and 5 bases from J, the junction kept 13 bases outside the gene matches. This CDR3 is built from 17 residues. The CDR3 nucleotides are TGTGCCAGCACCTCCTTTCGAACTAGCGGGGGGGCGGAGACCCAGTACTTC. It is translated as CASTSFRTSGGAETQYF.

The chain carries TRBV10-1 and TRBJ2-1; a possible D gene is TRBD2 (7 bases). Germline V CDR1 and CDR2: WNHNN, SYGVQD (reference sequence). The length of the CDR3 is 14 residues. V was cut by 5 bases and J by 8 bases, with 16 bases left in between. The CDR3 protein is CASSRGGPGDEQFF. The CDR3 DNA reads TGCGCCAGCAGTAGGGGGGGGCCCGGGGATGAGCAGTTCTTC.

The chain links TRBV7-2 to TRBJ1-5; D ambiguous. There are 12 residues in the CDR3. Germline V CDR1 and CDR2: SGHTA, FQGNSA. The V end lost 3 bases, the J end lost 4 bases, and 4 bases lay between the germline ends. CDR3 loop: CASSFLNQPQHF. Written as DNA, the CDR3 is TGTGCCAGCAGCTTCCTAAATCAGCCCCAGCATTTT.

This clone was detected only a few times. The chain employs TRBV7-8 and TRBJ2-1; 8 bases align to TRBD2. This CDR3 has 18 amino acids. Germline V gene sequence: CDR1 SGHVS, CDR2 FQNEAQ. The ends lost 5 bases at V and 1 base at J; junction bases unmatched: 13. DNA of the CDR3: TGTGCCAGCAGCCGATTAGCGGGGTATGTGGTTTCCTACAATGAGCAGTTCTTC. It encodes CASSRLAGYVVSYNEQFF. The complete variable domain, with remaining parts taken from reference TRBV7-8 and TRBJ2-1, reads GAGVSQSPRYKVAKRGQDVALRCDPISGHVSLFWYQQALGQGPEFLTYFQNEAQLDKSGLPSDRFFAERPEGSVSTLKIQRTQQEDSAVYLCASSRLAGYVVSYNEQFFGPGTRLTVL.

This clone was observed a handful of times. CDR3 DNA sequence: TGTGCCAGCAGTTTGACAGGCCTCTACGAGCAGTACTTC. Its translation is CASSLTGLYEQYF. The V gene is TRBV27, the J gene TRBJ2-7; weak D call: TRBD1 (6 bases). V dropped 3 bases and J dropped 3 bases, with 9 bases sitting between them. Germline loops: CDR1 MNHEY, CDR2 SMNVEV (reference sequence). The CDR3 has 13 amino acids.

In its sample, this clone was seen a few times. The chain uses TRBV6-6 and TRBJ2-5; possibly TRBD2 for D (6 bases). Germline V CDR1 and CDR2: MNHNY, SVGAGI (reference sequence). V gave up 5 bases and J gave up 1 base, with 17 bases separating them. The CDR3 contains 16 residues. The CDR3 loop reads CASSNLARTSQETQYF. The CDR3 DNA sequence: TGTGCCAGCAGTAACCTAGCGCGGACTTCCCAAGAGACCCAGTACTTC.

The J gene is TRBJ1-5, the V gene TRBV5-1, with a possible D match to TRBD1 (5 bases). The CDR3 length is 13 residues. V lost 4 bases to trimming and J lost 6 bases, with 11 bases between them. Germline values: CDR1 SGHRS, CDR2 YFSETQ. The DNA for the CDR3 is TGCGCCAGCAGCCCAACGGGGGGTCAGCCCCAGCATTTT. It codes for CASSPTGGQPQHF.

This clone was counted a single time. V and J are TRBV21-1 and TRBJ1-5; TRBD1 is the table's D call, not checked against the DNA. TRBV21-1 has pseudogene status. The CDR3 runs to 16 residues. The CDR3 sequence: CASSRSPSGAGQPQHF. The CDR3 coding sequence is TGTGCCAGCAGCAGAAGCCCTAGTGGGGCCGGCCAGCCCCAGCATTTT.

The chain uses TRBV7-3 and TRBJ2-1; D is undetermined. This CDR3 has 13 residues. Trimming shortened V by 1 base and J by 6 bases, and 7 bases separated the two germline ends. The V gene's germline CDR1 is SGHTA and CDR2 FQGTGA. Here the CDR3 reads CASSLNTLNEQFF. The CDR3 nucleotides read TGTGCCAGCAGCTTAAACACCCTCAATGAGCAGTTCTTC. Using reference TRBV7-3 and TRBJ2-1 for the parts outside the CDR3, the full variable domain is GAGVSQTPSNKVTEKGKYVELRCDPISGHTALYWYRQSLGQGPEFLIYFQGTGAADDSGLPNDRFFAVRPEGSVSTLKIQRTERGDSAVYLCASSLNTLNEQFFGPGTRLTVL.

The V gene is TRBV9, the J gene TRBJ1-6, with D possibly being TRBD1 (6 bases). V was pared by 3 bases and J by 10 bases, with 14 bases between. The germline CDR1 and CDR2 sequences are SGDLS and YYNGEE. This CDR3 spans 14 amino acids. The DNA of the CDR3 is TGTGCCAGCAGCGCCGGGCCTGGACAGTCACCCCTCCACTTT. The encoded protein is CASSAGPGQSPLHF.